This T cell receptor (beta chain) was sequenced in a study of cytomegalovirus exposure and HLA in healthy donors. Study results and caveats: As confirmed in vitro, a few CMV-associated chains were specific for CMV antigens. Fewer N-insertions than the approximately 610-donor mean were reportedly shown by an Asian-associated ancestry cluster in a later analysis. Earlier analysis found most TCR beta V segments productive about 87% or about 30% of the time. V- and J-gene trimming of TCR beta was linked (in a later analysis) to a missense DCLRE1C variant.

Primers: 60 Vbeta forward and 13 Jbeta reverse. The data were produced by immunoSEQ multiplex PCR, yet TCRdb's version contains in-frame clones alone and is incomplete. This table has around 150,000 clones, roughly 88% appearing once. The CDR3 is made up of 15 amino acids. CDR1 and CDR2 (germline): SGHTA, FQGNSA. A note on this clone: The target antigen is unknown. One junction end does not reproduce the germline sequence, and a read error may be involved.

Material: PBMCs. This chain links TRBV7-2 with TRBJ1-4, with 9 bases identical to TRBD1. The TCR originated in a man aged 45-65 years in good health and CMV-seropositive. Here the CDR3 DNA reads TGTGCCAGCAGCCTTTCTCCGGGACAGGGTGGACTCCTCGCATTT. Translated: CASSLSPGQGGLLAF.